Listed below are T cell receptor beta chains from one sample, sequenced in a study of blood T cell repertoires in COVID-19. The table came from immunoSEQ multiplex PCR; TCRdb's copy has only in-frame clones and leaves some out. The sample consists of 65,000 to 95,000 clones, 87% of them appearing once. The sequenced sample was peripheral blood. These receptors originate from a man aged 25 to 45 with acute or convalescent COVID-19. Both conserved end residues are part of each CDR3. The D gene is left open where the match is weak. Clone sizes are given selectively: once, few, many, or a class where the clone is expanded.

j_call: TRBJ2-7; v_call: TRBV24-1; clone_size: NA; d_call: NA; cdr3_aa: CATSDLYEQYF; cdr3_nt: TGTGCCACCAGTGACCTCTACGAGCAGTACTTC
j_call: TRBJ1-5; v_call: TRBV25-1; clone_size: NA; d_call: NA; cdr3_aa: CASSFDGGLNSNQPQHF; cdr3_nt: TGTGCCAGCAGCTTCGACGGGGGGCTAAATAGCAATCAGCCCCAGCATTTT
j_call: TRBJ2-3; v_call: TRBV7-2; clone_size: NA; d_call: NA; cdr3_aa: CASSQTVAGPIHRTQYF; cdr3_nt: TGTGCCAGCAGCCAAACCGTGGCGGGACCCATCCACAGGACGCAGTATTTT
j_call: TRBJ2-1; v_call: TRBV6-2/TRBV6-3; clone_size: NA; d_call: TRBD2; cdr3_aa: CASSGPGLANNEQFF; cdr3_nt: TGTGCCAGCAGTGGCCCGGGACTAGCGAACAATGAGCAGTTCTTC
j_call: TRBJ2-7; v_call: TRBV7-2; clone_size: few; d_call: TRBD2; cdr3_aa: CASSLGTSGVYEQYF; cdr3_nt: TGTGCCAGCAGCTTAGGGACTAGCGGGGTCTACGAGCAGTACTTC
j_call: TRBJ2-1; v_call: TRBV4-3; clone_size: NA; d_call: TRBD2; cdr3_aa: CASSQETSGGYNEQFF; cdr3_nt: TGCGCCAGCAGCCAAGAAACTAGCGGGGGGTACAATGAGCAGTTCTTC
j_call: TRBJ2-1; v_call: TRBV29-1; clone_size: NA; d_call: TRBD2; cdr3_aa: CSAPGEREGPEQFF; cdr3_nt: TGCAGCGCCCCGGGTGAGCGGGAGGGACCTGAGCAGTTCTTC
j_call: TRBJ2-3; v_call: TRBV4-1; clone_size: NA; d_call: TRBD2; cdr3_aa: CASSQLLGLASDTQYF; cdr3_nt: TGCGCCAGCAGCCAACTTCTGGGACTAGCTAGCGATACGCAGTATTTT
j_call: TRBJ1-5; v_call: TRBV19; clone_size: NA; d_call: TRBD1; cdr3_aa: CASQTGVEGQPQHF; cdr3_nt: TGTGCCAGTCAGACAGGGGTGGAAGGTCAGCCCCAGCATTTT
j_call: TRBJ2-1; v_call: TRBV29-1; clone_size: NA; d_call: NA; cdr3_aa: CSVEAPAGVSYNEQFF; cdr3_nt: TGCAGCGTTGAAGCCCCGGCCGGGGTCTCCTACAATGAGCAGTTCTTC